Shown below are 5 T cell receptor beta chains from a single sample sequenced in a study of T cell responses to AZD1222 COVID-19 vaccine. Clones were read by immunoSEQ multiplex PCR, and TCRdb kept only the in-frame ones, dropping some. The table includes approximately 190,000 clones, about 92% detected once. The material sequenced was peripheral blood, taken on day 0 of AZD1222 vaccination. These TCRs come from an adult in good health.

CDR3: CASSEVRLSGNTIYF. For the CDR3, the DNA is TGTGCCAGCAGTGAAGTAAGGTTAAGTGGAAACACCATATATTTT. The chain couples TRBV6-1 to TRBJ1-3; D is uncertain. Trimming removed 1 base from V and 3 bases from J, with 10 bases in between. CDR3 size: 15 residues. Germline assignment: CDR1 MNHNS and CDR2 SASEGT.

Here the CDR3 reads CASLGREYGYTF. CDR3 DNA: TGTGCCAGCCTCGGGAGGGAGTATGGCTACACCTTC. The chain carries TRBV12-3 or TRBV12-4 and TRBJ1-2, with D hard to call. V lost 8 bases to trimming and J lost 5 bases, with 12 bases between them. This CDR3 has 12 amino acids.

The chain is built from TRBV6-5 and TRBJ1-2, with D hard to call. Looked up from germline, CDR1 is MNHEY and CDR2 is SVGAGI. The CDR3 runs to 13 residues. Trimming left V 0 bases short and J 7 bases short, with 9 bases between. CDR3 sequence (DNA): TGTGCCAGCAGTTACTCTTCGATCGTTGGCTACACCTTC. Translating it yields CASSYSSIVGYTF.

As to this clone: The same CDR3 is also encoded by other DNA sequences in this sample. CDR3: CASSTVRAEGGYTF. DNA of the CDR3: TGCGCCAGCAGTACAGTCCGGGCGGAGGGTGGCTACACCTTC. This sequence joins TRBV4-1 and TRBJ1-2; no firm D call. Deletions cut 6 bases from V and 7 bases from J, with 18 bases between. This CDR3 is built from 14 residues. Germline V gives CDR1 MGHRA, CDR2 YSYEKL.

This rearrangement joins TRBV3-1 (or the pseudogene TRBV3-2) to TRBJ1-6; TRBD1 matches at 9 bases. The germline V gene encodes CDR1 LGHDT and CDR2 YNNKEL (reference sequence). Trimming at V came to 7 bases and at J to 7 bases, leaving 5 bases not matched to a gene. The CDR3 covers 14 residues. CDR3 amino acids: CASTSGQGNSPLHF. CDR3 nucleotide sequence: TGTGCCAGCACCTCCGGACAGGGGAATTCACCCCTCCACTTT.